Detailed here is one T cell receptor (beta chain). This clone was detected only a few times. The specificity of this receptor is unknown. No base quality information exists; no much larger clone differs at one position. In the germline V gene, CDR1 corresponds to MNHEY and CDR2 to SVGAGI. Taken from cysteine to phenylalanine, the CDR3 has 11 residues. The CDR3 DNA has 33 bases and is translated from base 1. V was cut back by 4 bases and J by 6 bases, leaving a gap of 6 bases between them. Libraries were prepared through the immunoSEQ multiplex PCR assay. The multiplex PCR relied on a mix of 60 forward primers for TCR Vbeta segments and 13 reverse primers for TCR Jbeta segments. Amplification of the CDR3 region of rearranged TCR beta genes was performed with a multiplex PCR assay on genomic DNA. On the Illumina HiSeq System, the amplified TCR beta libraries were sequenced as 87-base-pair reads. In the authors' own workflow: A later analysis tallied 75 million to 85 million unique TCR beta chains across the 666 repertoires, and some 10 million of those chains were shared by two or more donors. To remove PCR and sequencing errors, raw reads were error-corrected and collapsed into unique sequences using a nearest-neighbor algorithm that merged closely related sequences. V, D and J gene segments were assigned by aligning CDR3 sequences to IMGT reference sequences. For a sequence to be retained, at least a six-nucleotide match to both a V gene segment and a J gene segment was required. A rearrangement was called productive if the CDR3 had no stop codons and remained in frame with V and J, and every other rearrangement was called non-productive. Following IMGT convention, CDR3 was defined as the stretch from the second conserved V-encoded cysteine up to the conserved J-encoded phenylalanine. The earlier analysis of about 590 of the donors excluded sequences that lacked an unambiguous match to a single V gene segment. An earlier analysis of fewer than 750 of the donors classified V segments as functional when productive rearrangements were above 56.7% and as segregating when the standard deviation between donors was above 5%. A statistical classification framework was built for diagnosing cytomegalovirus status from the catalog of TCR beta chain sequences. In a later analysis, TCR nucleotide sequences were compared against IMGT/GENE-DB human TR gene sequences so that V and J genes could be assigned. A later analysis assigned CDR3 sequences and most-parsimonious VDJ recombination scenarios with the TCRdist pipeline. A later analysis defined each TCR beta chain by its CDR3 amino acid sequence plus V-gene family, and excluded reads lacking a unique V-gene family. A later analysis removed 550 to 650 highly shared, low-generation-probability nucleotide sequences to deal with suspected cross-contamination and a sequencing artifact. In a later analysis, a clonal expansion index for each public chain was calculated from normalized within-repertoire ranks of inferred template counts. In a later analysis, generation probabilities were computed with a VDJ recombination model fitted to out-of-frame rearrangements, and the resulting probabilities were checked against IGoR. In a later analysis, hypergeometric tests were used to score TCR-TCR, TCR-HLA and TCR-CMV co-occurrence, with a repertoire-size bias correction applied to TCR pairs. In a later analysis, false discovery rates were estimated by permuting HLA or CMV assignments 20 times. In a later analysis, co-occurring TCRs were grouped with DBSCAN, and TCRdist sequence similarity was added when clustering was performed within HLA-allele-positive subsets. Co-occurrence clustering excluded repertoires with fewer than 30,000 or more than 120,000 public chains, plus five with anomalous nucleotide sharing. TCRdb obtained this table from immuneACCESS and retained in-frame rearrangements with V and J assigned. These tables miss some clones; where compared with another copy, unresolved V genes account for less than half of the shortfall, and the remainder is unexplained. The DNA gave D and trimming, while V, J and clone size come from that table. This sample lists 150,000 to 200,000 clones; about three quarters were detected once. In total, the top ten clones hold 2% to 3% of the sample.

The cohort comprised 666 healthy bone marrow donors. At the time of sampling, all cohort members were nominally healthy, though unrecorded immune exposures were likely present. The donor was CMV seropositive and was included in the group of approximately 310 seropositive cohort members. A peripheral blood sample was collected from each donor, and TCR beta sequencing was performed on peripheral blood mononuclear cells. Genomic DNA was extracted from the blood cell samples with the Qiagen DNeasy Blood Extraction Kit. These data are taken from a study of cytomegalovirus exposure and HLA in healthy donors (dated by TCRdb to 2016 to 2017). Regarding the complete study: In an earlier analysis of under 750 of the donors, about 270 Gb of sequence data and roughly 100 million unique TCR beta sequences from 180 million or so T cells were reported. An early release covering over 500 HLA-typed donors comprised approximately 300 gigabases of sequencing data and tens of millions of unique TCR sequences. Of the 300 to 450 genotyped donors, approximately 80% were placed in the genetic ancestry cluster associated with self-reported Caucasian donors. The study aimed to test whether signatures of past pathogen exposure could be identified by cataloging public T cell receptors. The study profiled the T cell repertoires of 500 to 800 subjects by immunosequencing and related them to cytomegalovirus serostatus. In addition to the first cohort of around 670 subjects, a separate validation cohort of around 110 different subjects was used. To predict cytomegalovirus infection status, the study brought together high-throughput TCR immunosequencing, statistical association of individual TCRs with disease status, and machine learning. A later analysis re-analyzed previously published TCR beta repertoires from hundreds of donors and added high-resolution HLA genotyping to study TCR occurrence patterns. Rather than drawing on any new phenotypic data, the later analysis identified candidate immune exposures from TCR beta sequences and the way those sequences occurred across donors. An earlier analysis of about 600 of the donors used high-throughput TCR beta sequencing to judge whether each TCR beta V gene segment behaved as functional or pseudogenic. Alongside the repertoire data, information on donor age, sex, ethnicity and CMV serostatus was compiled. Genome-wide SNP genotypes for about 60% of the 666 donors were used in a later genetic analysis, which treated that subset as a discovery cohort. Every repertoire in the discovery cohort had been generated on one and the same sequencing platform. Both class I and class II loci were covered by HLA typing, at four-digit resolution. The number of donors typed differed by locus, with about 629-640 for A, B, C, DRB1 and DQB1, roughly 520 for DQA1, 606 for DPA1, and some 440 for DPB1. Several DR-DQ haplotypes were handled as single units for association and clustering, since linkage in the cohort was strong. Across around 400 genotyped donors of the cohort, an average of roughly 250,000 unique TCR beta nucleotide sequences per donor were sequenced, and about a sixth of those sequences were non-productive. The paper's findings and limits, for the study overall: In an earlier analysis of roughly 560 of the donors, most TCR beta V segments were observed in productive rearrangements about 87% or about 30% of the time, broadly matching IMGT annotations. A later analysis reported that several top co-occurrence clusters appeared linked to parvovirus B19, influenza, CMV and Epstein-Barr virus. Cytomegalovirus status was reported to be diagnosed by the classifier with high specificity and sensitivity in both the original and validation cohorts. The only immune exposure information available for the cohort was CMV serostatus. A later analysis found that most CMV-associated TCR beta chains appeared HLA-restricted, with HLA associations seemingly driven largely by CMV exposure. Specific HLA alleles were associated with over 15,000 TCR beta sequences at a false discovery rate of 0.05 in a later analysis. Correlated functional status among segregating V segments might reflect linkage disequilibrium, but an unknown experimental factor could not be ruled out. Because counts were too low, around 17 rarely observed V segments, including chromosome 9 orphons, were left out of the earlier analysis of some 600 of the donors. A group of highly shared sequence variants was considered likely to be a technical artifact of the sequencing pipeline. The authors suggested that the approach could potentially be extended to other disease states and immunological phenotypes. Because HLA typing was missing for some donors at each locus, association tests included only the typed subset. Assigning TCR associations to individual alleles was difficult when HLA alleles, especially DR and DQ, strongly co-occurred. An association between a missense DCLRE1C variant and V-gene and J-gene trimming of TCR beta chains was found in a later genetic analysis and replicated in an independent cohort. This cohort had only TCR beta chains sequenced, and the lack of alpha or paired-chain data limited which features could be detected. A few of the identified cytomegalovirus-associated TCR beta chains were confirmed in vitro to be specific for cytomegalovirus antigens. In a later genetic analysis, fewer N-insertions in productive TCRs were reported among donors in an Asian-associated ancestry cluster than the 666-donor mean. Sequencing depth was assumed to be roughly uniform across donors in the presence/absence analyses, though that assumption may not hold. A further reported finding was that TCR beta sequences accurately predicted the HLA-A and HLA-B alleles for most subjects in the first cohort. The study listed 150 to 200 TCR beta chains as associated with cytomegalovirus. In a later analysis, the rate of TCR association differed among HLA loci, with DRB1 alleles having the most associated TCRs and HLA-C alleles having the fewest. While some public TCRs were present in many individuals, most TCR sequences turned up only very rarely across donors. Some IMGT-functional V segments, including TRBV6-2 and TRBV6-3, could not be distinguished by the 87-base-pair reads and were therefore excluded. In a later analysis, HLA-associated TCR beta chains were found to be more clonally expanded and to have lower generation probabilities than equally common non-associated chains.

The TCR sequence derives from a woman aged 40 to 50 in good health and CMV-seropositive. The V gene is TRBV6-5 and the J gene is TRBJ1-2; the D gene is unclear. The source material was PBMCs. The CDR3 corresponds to CASSWLDGYTF. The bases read TGTGCCAGCAGTTGGCTTGATGGCTACACCTTC.